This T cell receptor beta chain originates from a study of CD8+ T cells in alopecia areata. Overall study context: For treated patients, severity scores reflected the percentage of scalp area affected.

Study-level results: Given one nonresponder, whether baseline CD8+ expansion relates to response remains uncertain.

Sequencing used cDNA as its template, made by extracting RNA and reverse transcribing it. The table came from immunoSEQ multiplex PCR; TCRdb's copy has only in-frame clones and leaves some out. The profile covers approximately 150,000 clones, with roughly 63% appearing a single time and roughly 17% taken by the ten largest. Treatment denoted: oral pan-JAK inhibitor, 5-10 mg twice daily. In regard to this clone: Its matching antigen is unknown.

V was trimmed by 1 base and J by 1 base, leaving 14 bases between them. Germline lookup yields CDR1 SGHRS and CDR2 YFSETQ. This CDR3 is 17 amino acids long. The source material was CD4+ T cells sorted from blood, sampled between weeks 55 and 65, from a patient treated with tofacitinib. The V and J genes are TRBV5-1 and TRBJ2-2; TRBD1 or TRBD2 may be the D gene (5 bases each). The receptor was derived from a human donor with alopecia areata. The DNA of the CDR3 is TGCGCCAGCAGCTTGCATAGTGGGACGGTGAACACCGGGGAGCTGTTTTTT. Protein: CASSLHSGTVNTGELFF.